This T cell receptor beta chain was identified in a study of cytomegalovirus exposure and HLA in healthy donors. Study in general: Caucasian-associated ancestry cluster membership applied to about 80% of a few hundred genotyped donors. Points from the study as a whole: CMV serostatus stood as the only immune exposure information on hand. It was 150 to 200 TCR beta chains that were listed as cytomegalovirus-associated.

Donors likely had unrecorded immune exposures despite being nominally healthy when sampled. Trimming cost V 6 bases and J 4 bases; bases outside gene matches: 7. Germline CDR1 LGHNA, CDR2 YNFKEQ. CDR3 size: 15 residues. The PCR was carried out with 60 Vbeta primers and 13 Jbeta primers. Assay used: immunoSEQ multiplex PCR; TCRdb lists only in-frame clones, some missing. This sample has fewer than 150,000 clones, with roughly 75% found just once. Concerning this clone itself: No antigen is known for it.

This clonotype was sampled from a man younger than 40 in good health and CMV-seronegative. The rearrangement joins TRBV4-2 to TRBJ2-3, with 10 bases that match TRBD2. The sample taken for sequencing was PBMCs. CDR3 sequence (DNA): TGTGCCAGCAGTCCCGGGACTAGCGAAGCAGATACGCAGTATTTT. Amino acids: CASSPGTSEADTQYF.